The 13 T cell receptor beta chains in this list originate from one sample, sequenced in a study of persistence of HIV-infected CD4 T cells. An overlapping HIV-1 Gag peptide pool stimulated these cells at about 0.9 ug/peptide/mL. CD40L/CD69 double-negative CD45RO-high memory CD4+ T cells were collected. This was the immunoSEQ version 4 assay in survey mode. Data came from immunoSEQ multiplex PCR; TCRdb stores just in-frame clones and leaves some out. The data contain around 60,000 clones, roughly 77% of them singletons. The antigens these receptors bind are not known. The starting material was CD4+ T cells sorted from PBMCs after 18-hour stimulation, obtained from a patient who received antiretroviral therapy. The receptor set was obtained from an adult man with HIV who was CMV-seropositive.

The chain has TRBV5-4 and TRBJ1-1; tentative D call: TRBD1 (5 bases). The CDR3 contains 14 residues. V was clipped by 2 bases and J by 7 bases, with 15 bases between them. Germline values: CDR1 SGHNT, CDR2 YYREEE (reference sequence). This CDR3 is CASSFGQGKYEAFF. The CDR3 DNA reads as TGTGCCAGCAGCTTTGGTCAGGGTAAATATGAAGCTTTCTTT.

The chain combines TRBV3-1 (or the pseudogene TRBV3-2) with TRBJ1-1, with a tentative D call TRBD1 (6 bases). Germline values: CDR1 LGHDT, CDR2 YNNKEL (reference sequence). The CDR3 runs 13 residues. Trimming stripped 8 bases from V and 8 bases from J, with 18 bases between. CDR3 sequence reads: CASREQGISEAFF. The CDR3 nucleotides read TGTGCCAGCCGGGAACAGGGAATCTCCGAAGCTTTCTTT.

CDR3 in amino acids: CASRRGGGSYEQYF. The CDR3 DNA reads TGTGCCAGCCGCAGGGGGGGTGGCTCCTACGAGCAGTACTTC. This chain links TRBV27 with TRBJ2-7, with D perhaps assigned TRBD1 or TRBD2 (7 bases each). This CDR3 is 14 amino acids long. V lost 8 bases, J lost 0 bases, and 14 bases lay in between. Looked up from germline, CDR1 is MNHEY and CDR2 is SMNVEV (reference sequence).

The chain is built from TRBV5-4 and TRBJ1-2; TRBD1 agrees at 7 bases. Germline V gives CDR1 SGHNT, CDR2 YYREEE (reference sequence). V shed 0 bases and J 6 bases; nucleotides not matched to a gene: 5. CDR3 length: 14 residues. The CDR3 DNA sequence: TGTGCCAGCAGCTTGGTTGGCGGACAGGATGGCTACACCTTC. Its protein product is CASSLVGGQDGYTF.

This chain uses TRBV6-5 with TRBJ2-3; D perhaps matches TRBD1 (6 bases). V lost 7 bases and J lost 0, with 14 bases in between. The CDR3 consists of 15 residues. CDR1 and CDR2 from the germline V gene are MNHEY and SVGAGI. CDR3 loop: CASTGAQSSTDTQYF. The CDR3 bases are TGTGCCAGCACAGGGGCCCAGAGTAGCACAGATACGCAGTATTTT.

The chain is built from TRBV3-1 (or the pseudogene TRBV3-2) and TRBJ2-7; a possible D gene is TRBD1 (6 bases). The germline CDR1 and CDR2 sequences are LGHDT and YNNKEL (reference sequence). The CDR3 loop spans 14 amino acids. V lost 1 base and J lost 6, with 13 bases in between. CDR3 in amino acids: CASSQGYRESEQYF. CDR3 sequence (DNA): TGTGCCAGCAGCCAAGGGTACAGGGAGTCCGAGCAGTACTTC.

The chain's CDR3 is CATLQGARGYTF. Here the CDR3 DNA reads TGTGCCACCCTACAGGGGGCGCGCGGCTACACCTTC. The gene calls are TRBV12-3 or TRBV12-4 and TRBJ1-2; 9 bases align to TRBD1. V dropped 10 bases and J dropped 8; count of bases not matched to a gene: 8. This CDR3 region has 12 residues.

The rearrangement joins TRBV28 to TRBJ2-7; 10 nucleotides match TRBD2. The CDR3 extends over 20 amino acids. Germline lookup yields CDR1 MDHEN and CDR2 SYDVKM. Germline trimming cut 2 bases from V and 2 bases from J; bases unmatched to any gene: 18. This CDR3 reads CASSLMRRGRLAGETYEQYF. CDR3 nucleotides: TGTGCCAGCAGTTTAATGCGTCGAGGGAGGCTAGCGGGGGAAACCTACGAGCAGTACTTC.

The chain recombines TRBV10-3 with TRBJ1-5; 8 bases agree with TRBD1. Germline V gene sequence: CDR1 ENHRY, CDR2 SYGVKD. The CDR3 has 14 amino acids. Trimming at V came to 5 bases and at J to 7 bases, leaving 7 bases not matched to a gene. In DNA, the CDR3 is TGTGCCATCAGTTTCGGACAGGGAGAACAGCCCCAGCATTTT. Translation: CAISFGQGEQPQHF.

This clone was found a few times. The V call is TRBV24-1, the J call TRBJ1-4, with D possibly being TRBD1 (5 bases). The CDR3 extends over 16 amino acids. V was shortened by 2 bases and J by 8 bases, with 17 bases between the two germline ends. Germline V lookup: CDR1 KGHDR, CDR2 SFDVKD. The CDR3 coding sequence is TGTGCCACCAGTGATTCTCGAGCGGGGGTTCAAGAAAAACTGTTTTTT. It yields the protein CATSDSRAGVQEKLFF.

This clone came up a few times. The genes are TRBV6-5 and TRBJ1-1; 7 bases line up with TRBD1. The V and J ends lost 7 bases and 0 bases, in that order; junction bases with no gene match: 5. CDR3 length: 14 amino acids. CDR1 and CDR2 (germline): MNHEY, SVGAGI. The CDR3 here is CASTKQGMNTEAFF. Here the CDR3 DNA reads TGTGCCAGCACTAAACAGGGGATGAACACTGAAGCTTTCTTT.

The sample holds a few counts of this clone. The chain is built from TRBV19 and TRBJ1-2, with 8 bases lining up with TRBD1. V lost 4 bases, J lost 8 bases, and 9 bases stayed unmatched. This CDR3 has 14 amino acids. The germline gives CDR1 LNHDA, CDR2 SQIVND (reference sequence). The CDR3 nucleotides are TGTGCCAGTAGTACCGGACAGGGTTTTGGAGGCTACACCTTC. This codes for CASSTGQGFGGYTF.

This clone appeared a few times. The chain's CDR3 is CASSSPRTRGSTEAFF. The DNA for the CDR3 is TGTGCCAGCAGTTCCCCGCGGACCAGGGGGAGTACTGAAGCTTTCTTT. The chain carries TRBV6-2 or TRBV6-3 and TRBJ1-1; 7 bases agree with TRBD1. V lost 4 bases, J lost 5 bases, and 13 bases stayed unmatched. The germline CDR1 and CDR2 sequences are MNHEY and SVGEGT. The CDR3 runs 16 residues.